The entry that follows covers one T cell receptor beta chain sequence. Primers included in the PCR were 60 Vbeta and 13 Jbeta primers. Measured with immunoSEQ multiplex PCR; TCRdb has only the in-frame clones, and not every one. The sample contains more than 90,000 clones, less than 80% of which appear only once. The record originates from a study of cytomegalovirus exposure and HLA in healthy donors. The length of the CDR3 is 12 residues. With 2 bases clipped from V and 10 bases from J, the junction kept 5 bases outside the gene matches. CDR1 SQVTM and CDR2 ANQGSEA come from the germline V gene. The sequence was obtained from a man aged 40-49 years in good health and CMV-seronegative. The V call is TRBV29-1, the J call TRBJ1-1, with 9 bases lining up with TRBD1. The material sequenced was PBMCs. CDR3 protein: CSVERDRDRAFF. The CDR3, as DNA: TGCAGCGTTGAACGGGACAGGGATCGAGCTTTCTTT.